The 12 T cell receptor beta chains below were found in one sample sequenced in a study of lung T cells in sarcoidosis with Löfgren's syndrome. TCRdb recomputed calls from the reads with MiXCR, one row per CDR3 protein. The sample contains some 9,800 distinct CDR3 sequences, 20% of which appear only once. Sequencing used CD4+ T cells from bronchoalveolar lavage. Source of these receptors: a human donor with sarcoidosis (Löfgren's syndrome or another form), or a control subject (not recorded which).

V usage is TRBV11-2 and J usage is TRBJ2-5, with D possibly matching TRBD2 (6 bases). The germline V gene has CDR1 SGHAT and CDR2 FQNNGV. Deletions cut 1 base from V and 5 bases from J, with 14 bases between. CDR3 length equals 15 residues. The CDR3 loop is CASSLGVDGGETQYF. DNA for the CDR3: TGTGCCAGCAGCTTAGGAGTTGACGGAGGGGAGACCCAGTACTTC.

This clonotype was observed many times. The rearrangement joins TRBV20-1 to TRBJ1-5, with 9 bases fitting TRBD1. CDR3 length: 18 residues. CDR1 DFQATT and CDR2 SNEGSKA come from the germline V gene (reference sequence). Trimming at V came to 7 bases and at J to 1 base, leaving 17 bases not matched to a gene. The CDR3 DNA sequence: TGCAGTGTCCCGACCCACAGGGGGCGAGGACAAAGCAATCAGCCCCAGCATTTT. Amino acids: CSVPTHRGRGQSNQPQHF.

This clonotype was picked up many times. The V and J genes are TRBV20-1 and TRBJ1-2, with TRBD1 matching over 10 bases. From germline, CDR1 is DFQATT and CDR2 SNEGSKA (reference sequence). After removal of 4 bases from V and 5 bases from J, the junction contained 7 bases not matched to a gene. The CDR3 spans 14 residues. This chain's CDR3 is CSANRQGAGYGYTF. In DNA form, the CDR3 reads TGCAGTGCTAACCGACAGGGGGCTGGTTATGGCTACACCTTC.

The V and J genes are TRBV4-1 and TRBJ2-7; the match to TRBD1 covers 9 bases. Germline assignment: CDR1 MGHRA and CDR2 YSYEKL. The CDR3 covers 15 residues. Trimming took 4 bases from V and 3 from J; bases not matched to a gene: 7. CDR3 loop: CASSRGPGQGYEQYF. CDR3 nucleotides: TGCGCCAGCAGCCGCGGGCCGGGACAGGGCTACGAGCAGTACTTC.

This clonotype rates as medium-sized. V gene TRBV29-1 combines with J gene TRBJ2-3; D is undetermined. Germline CDR1 and CDR2: SQVTM and ANQGSEA. The CDR3 consists of 12 residues. The V gene lost 0 bases and the J gene lost 3 bases, with 4 bases spanning the gap. CDR3 residues: CSVEEGTDTQYF. The CDR3 DNA sequence: TGCAGCGTTGAAGAAGGGACAGATACGCAGTATTTT.

This clonotype was picked up many times. The V and J genes are TRBV5-1 and TRBJ2-7, with D possibly called TRBD1 or TRBD2 (5 bases each). V dropped 4 bases and J dropped 2 bases, with 16 bases sitting between them. Germline assignment: CDR1 SGHRS and CDR2 YFSETQ. This CDR3 region has 15 residues. The CDR3 protein is CASSLSGTATYEQYF. CDR3 coding DNA: TGCGCCAGCAGCCTGTCCGGGACGGCAACCTACGAGCAGTACTTC.

This clonotype was counted many times. The genes are TRBV4-3 and TRBJ1-2, with unresolved D. The CDR3 contains 14 residues. The germline V gene encodes CDR1 LGHNA and CDR2 YSLEER. V was shortened by 0 bases and J by 8 bases, with 13 bases between the two germline ends. DNA for the CDR3: TGCGCCAGCAGCCAAGACATTAATAGTAAAGGCTACACCTTC. Translated, it gives CASSQDINSKGYTF.

This clonotype was seen ten or more times. This chain connects TRBV12-3 or TRBV12-4 to TRBJ1-2, with 9 bases that match TRBD1. This CDR3 contains 13 residues. Trimming removed 6 bases from V and 7 bases from J; junction bases left unmatched: 6. CDR3 bases: TGTGCCAGCAGCCAGACAGGGGGTATTGGCTACACCTTC. Translating it yields CASSQTGGIGYTF.

By its share, this clonotype is medium-sized. The chain links TRBV6-1 to TRBJ2-7; no clear D. Germline-derived CDR1 and CDR2 are MNHNS and SASEGT. The CDR3 is 15 amino acids. V lost 6 bases, J lost 0 bases, and 15 bases lay in between. In DNA form, the CDR3 reads TGTGCCAGCAGCCCTTTGGTAAGGAACTCCTACGAGCAGTACTTC. Translation gives CASSPLVRNSYEQYF.

Many counts were recorded for this clonotype. V is TRBV24-1 and J is TRBJ2-7; a weak D match, TRBD1 (5 bases). The CDR3 runs 15 residues. Looked up from germline, CDR1 is KGHDR and CDR2 is SFDVKD. V dropped 4 bases and J dropped 0 bases, with 12 bases sitting between them. The CDR3 sequence: CATSDPGTGSYEQYF. In DNA form, the CDR3 reads TGTGCCACCAGTGACCCAGGAACAGGCTCCTACGAGCAGTACTTC.

This clonotype occurred many times. The rearrangement uses TRBV5-1 and TRBJ2-2; weak D call: TRBD1 (6 bases). The V and J ends lost 0 bases and 1 base respectively, with 10 bases between them. Germline assignment: CDR1 SGHRS and CDR2 YFSETQ. CDR3 length: 16 amino acids. The CDR3 DNA reads as TGCGCCAGCAGCTTGGCCGGGACAAGGAACACCGGGGAGCTGTTTTTT. Translation gives CASSLAGTRNTGELFF.

Ten or more counts support this clonotype. The rearrangement links TRBV5-1 to TRBJ2-7; no clear D gene. Germline CDR1 and CDR2: SGHRS and YFSETQ. The V gene lost 4 bases and the J gene lost 3 bases, with 5 bases spanning the gap. The CDR3 runs to 11 residues. The CDR3 region is CASSGDYEQYF. The CDR3 DNA follows: TGCGCCAGCAGCGGGGACTACGAGCAGTACTTC.